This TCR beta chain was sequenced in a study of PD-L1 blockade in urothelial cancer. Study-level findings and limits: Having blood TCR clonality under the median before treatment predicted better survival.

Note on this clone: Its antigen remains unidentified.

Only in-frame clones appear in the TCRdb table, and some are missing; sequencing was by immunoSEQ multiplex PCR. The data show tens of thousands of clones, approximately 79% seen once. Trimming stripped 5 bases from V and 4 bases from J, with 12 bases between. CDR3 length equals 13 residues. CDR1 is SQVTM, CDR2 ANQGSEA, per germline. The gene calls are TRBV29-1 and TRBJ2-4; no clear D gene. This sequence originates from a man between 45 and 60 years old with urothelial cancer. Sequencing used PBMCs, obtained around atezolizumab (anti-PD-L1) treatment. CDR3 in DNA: TGCAGCGTTACGAGGCAGCCGAAAAACATTCAGTACTTC. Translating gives CSVTRQPKNIQYF.